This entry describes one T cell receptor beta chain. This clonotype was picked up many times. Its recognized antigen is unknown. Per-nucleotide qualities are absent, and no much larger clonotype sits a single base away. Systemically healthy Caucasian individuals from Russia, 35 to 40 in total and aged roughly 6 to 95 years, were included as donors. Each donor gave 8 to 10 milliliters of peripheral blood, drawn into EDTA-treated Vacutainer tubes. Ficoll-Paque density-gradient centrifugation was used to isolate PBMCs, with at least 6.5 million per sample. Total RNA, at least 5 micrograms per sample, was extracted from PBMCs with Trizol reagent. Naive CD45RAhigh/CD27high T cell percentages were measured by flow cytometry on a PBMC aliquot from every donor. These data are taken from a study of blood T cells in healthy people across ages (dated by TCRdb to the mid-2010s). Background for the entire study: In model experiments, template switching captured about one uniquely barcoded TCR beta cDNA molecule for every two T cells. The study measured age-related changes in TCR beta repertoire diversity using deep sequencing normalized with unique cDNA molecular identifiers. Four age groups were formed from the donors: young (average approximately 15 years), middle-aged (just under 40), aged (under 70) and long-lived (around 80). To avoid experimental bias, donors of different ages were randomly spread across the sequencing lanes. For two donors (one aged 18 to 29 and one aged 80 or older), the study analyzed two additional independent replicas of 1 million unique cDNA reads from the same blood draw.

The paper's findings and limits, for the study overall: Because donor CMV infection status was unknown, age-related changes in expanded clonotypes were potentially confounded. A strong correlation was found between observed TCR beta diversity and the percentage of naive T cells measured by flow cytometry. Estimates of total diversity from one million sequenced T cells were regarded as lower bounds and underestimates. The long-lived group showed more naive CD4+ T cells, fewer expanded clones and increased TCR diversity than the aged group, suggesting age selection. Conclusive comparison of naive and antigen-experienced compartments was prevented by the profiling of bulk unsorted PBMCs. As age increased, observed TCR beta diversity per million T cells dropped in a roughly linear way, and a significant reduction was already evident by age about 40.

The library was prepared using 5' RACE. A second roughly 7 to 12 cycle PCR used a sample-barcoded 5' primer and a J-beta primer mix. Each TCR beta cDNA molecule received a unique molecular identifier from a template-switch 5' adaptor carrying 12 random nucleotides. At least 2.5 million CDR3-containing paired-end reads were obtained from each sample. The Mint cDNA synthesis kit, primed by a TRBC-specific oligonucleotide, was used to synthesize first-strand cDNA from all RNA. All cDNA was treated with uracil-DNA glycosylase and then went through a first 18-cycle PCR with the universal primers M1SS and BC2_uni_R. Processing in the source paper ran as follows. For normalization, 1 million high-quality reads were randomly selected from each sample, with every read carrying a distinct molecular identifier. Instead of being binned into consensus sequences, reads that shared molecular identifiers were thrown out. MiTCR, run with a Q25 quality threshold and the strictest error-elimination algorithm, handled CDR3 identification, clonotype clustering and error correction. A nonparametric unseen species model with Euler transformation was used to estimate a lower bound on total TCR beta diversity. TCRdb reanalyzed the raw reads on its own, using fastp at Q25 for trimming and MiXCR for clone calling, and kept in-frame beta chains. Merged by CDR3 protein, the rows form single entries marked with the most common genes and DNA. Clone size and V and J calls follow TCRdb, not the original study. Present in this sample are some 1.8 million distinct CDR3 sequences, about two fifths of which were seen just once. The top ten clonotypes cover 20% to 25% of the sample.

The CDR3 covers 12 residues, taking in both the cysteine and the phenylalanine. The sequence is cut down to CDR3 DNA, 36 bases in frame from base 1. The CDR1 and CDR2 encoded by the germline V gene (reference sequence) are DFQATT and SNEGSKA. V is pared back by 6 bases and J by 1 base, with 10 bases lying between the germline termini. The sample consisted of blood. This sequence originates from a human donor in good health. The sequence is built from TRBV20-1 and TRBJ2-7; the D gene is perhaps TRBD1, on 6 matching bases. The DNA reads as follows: TGCAGTGCCCAGACAGGATCCTACGAGCAGTACTTC. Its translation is CSAQTGSYEQYF.